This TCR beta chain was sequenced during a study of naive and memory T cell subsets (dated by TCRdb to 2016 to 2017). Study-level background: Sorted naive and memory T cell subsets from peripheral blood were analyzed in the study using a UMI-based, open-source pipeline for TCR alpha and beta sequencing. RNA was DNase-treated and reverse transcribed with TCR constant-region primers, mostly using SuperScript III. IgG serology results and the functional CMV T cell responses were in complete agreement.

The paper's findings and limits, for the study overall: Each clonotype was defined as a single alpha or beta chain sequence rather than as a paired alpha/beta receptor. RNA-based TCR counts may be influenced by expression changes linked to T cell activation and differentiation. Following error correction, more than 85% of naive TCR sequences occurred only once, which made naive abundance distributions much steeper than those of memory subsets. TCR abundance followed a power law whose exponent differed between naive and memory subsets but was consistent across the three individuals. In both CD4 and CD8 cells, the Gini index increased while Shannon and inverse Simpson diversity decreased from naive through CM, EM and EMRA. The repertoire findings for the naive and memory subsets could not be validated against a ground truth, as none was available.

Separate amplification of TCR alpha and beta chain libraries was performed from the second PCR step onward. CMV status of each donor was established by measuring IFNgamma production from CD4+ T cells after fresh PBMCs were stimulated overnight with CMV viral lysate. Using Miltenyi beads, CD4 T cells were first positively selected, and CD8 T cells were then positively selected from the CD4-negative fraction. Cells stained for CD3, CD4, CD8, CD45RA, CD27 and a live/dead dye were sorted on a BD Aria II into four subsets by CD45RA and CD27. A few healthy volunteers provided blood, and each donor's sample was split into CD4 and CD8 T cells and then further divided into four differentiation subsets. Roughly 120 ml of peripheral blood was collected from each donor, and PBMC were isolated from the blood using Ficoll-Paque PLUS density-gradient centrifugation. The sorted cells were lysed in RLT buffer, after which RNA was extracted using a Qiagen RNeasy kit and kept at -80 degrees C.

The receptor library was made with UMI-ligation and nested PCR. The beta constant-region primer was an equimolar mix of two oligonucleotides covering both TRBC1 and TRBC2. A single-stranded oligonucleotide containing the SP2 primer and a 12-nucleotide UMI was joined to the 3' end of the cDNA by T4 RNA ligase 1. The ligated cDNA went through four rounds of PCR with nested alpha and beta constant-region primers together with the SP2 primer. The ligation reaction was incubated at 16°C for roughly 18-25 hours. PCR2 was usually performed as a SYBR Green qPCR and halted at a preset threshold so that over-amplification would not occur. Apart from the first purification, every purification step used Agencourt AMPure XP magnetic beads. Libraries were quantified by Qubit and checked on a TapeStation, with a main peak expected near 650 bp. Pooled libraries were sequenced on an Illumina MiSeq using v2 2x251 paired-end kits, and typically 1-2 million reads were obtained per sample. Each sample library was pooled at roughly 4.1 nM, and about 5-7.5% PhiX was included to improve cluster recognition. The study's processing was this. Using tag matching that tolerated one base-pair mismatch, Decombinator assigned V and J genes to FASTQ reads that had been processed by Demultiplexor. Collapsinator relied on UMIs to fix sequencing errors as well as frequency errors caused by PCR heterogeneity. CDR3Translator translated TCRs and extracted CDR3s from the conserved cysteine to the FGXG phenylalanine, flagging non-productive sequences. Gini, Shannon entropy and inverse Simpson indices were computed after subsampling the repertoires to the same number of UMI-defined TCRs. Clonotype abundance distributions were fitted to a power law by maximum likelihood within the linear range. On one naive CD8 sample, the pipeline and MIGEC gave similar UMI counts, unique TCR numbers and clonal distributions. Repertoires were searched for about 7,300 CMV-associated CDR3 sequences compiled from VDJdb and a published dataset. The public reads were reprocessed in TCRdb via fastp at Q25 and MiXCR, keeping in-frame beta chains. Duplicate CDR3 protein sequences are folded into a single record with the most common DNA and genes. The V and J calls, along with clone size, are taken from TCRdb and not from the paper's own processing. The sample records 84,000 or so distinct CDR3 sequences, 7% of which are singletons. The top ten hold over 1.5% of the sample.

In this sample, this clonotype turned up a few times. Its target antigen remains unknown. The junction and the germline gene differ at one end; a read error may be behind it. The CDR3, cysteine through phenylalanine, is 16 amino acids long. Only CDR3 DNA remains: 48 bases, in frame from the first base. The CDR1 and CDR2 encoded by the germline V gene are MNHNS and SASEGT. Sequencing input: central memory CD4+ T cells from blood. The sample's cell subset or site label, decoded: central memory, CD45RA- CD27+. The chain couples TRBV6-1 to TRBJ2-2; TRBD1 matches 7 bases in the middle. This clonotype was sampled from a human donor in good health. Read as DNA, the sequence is TGTGCCAGCACTGAAGGGGGCGGCCGAAACACCGGGGAGCTGTTTTTT. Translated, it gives CASTEGGGRNTGELFF.